A selection of T cell receptor beta chains follows, all from one sample in a study of CD8+CD57+ T cells in acquired aplastic anemia. Via MiXCR, TCRdb re-called the reads, giving one row per CDR3 protein. The sample shows 150,000 to 200,000 distinct CDR3 sequences, about 48% of them seen only once. The sequenced sample consisted of sorted CD4+, CD8+, or CD8+CD57+ T cells (not recorded which) from PBMCs. Receptor source: a human donor in good health. Each CDR3 is given with its conserved first and last residue. Fields, in order: V gene, D gene, clone size, J gene, CDR3 protein, CDR3 DNA. The D gene is left open where the match is weak. Clone size is not always given. Where it is, it says once, few, many or a class for expanded clones.

TRBV19	.	many	TRBJ2-7	CASSMFGGALGYEQYF	TGTGCCAGTAGTATGTTTGGGGGCGCGCTGGGCTACGAGCAGTACTTC
TRBV7-2	.	many	TRBJ2-2	CASSRPAGNTGELFF	TGTGCCAGCAGTCGGCCAGCGGGGAACACCGGGGAGCTGTTTTTT
TRBV3-1	TRBD2	.	TRBJ2-7	CASRIALAGGAYEQYF	TGTGCCAGCAGGATCGCCTTAGCGGGGGGGGCCTACGAGCAGTACTTC
TRBV2	.	many	TRBJ2-6	CASSEEETVGANVLTF	TGTGCCAGCAGTGAAGAAGAGACTGTGGGGGCCAACGTCCTGACTTTC
TRBV19	.	.	TRBJ1-2	CASSISTGAGGYTF	TGTGCCAGTAGTATATCTACGGGCGCAGGAGGCTACACCTTC
TRBV7-8	.	.	TRBJ2-7	CASSSSQFYEQYF	TGTGCCAGCAGCTCATCACAGTTCTACGAGCAGTACTTC
TRBV10-3	TRBD2	once	TRBJ2-3	CATLEGRADTQYF	TGTGCCACCCTCGAGGGGAGGGCAGATACGCAGTATTTT
TRBV20-1	.	.	TRBJ1-6	CSASMLAVNSPLHF	TGCAGTGCTAGTATGTTGGCAGTCAATTCACCCCTCCACTTT
TRBV19	.	many	TRBJ1-1	CASSPTDRQNTEAFF	TGTGCCAGTAGTCCCACCGACAGGCAGAACACTGAAGCTTTCTTT
TRBV25-1	.	many	TRBJ2-1	CASNPGQGPARVGEQFF	TGTGCCAGCAACCCTGGACAAGGACCTGCAAGAGTCGGTGAGCAGTTCTTC
TRBV5-1	TRBD1	.	TRBJ1-1	CASSLAPTGGGAFF	TGCGCCAGCAGCTTGGCCCCGACAGGGGGTGGAGCTTTCTTT
TRBV20-1	.	.	TRBJ1-6	CSAPETGGYNSPLHF	TGCAGTGCGCCGGAGACAGGCGGCTATAATTCACCCCTCCACTTT
TRBV10-1	TRBD1	many	TRBJ2-7	CASTITGGPIYEQYF	TGCGCCAGCACTATAACAGGGGGCCCGATCTACGAGCAGTACTTC
TRBV7-8	.	.	TRBJ1-5	CASSSSGNSNQPQHF	TGTGCCAGCAGCTCTTCTGGTAATAGCAATCAGCCCCAGCATTTT
TRBV20-1	.	.	TRBJ2-4	CSARGRGDAKNFQYF	TGCAGTGCCAGAGGACGGGGAGATGCCAAAAACTTTCAGTACTTC
TRBV5-1	.	few	TRBJ2-3	CASSLGGQGLTDTQYF	TGCGCCAGCAGCTTGGGGGGCCAAGGGCTCACAGATACGCAGTATTTT
TRBV20-1	.	once	TRBJ1-6	CSAKKVAGHSPLHF	TGCAGTGCTAAAAAGGTGGCAGGGCACTCACCCCTCCACTTT
TRBV6-2/TRBV6-3	TRBD2	.	TRBJ2-2	CASSDPSGGASGELFF	TGTGCCAGCAGTGATCCGAGCGGGGGGGCCTCCGGGGAGCTGTTTTTT
TRBV25-1	.	.	TRBJ2-2	CASSESLRWSYTGELFF	TGTGCCAGCAGTGAAAGTTTAAGGTGGTCGTACACCGGGGAGCTGTTTTTT
TRBV24-1	TRBD2	.	TRBJ2-1	CATSESGGYYNEQFF	TGTGCCACCAGTGAAAGCGGGGGATATTACAATGAGCAGTTCTTC
TRBV7-2	.	.	TRBJ1-1	CASSSTGAFF	TGTGCCAGCAGCTCAACTGGGGCTTTCTTT
TRBV3-1	TRBD1	.	TRBJ1-2	CASSQEGALQGVYTF	TGTGCCAGCAGCCAAGAAGGTGCTTTACAGGGGGTCTACACCTTC
TRBV6-2/TRBV6-3	TRBD2	few	TRBJ2-1	CASRNSGGPYNEQFF	TGTGCCAGCAGAAATAGCGGGGGGCCGTACAATGAGCAGTTCTTC
TRBV6-5	TRBD2	.	TRBJ2-7	CASSYGQAGPYEQYF	TGTGCCAGCAGTTACGGGCAAGCGGGGCCCTACGAGCAGTACTTC
TRBV6-1	.	many	TRBJ2-6	CASSLQHSGANVLTF	TGTGCCAGCAGCCTACAGCACTCTGGGGCCAACGTCCTGACTTTC
TRBV5-6	TRBD1	many	TRBJ1-5	CASSLGDRANQPQHF	TGTGCCAGCAGCTTGGGGGACAGGGCAAATCAGCCCCAGCATTTT
TRBV10-3	TRBD1	many	TRBJ1-5	CAIRETGPHQPQHF	TGTGCCATCAGGGAGACAGGGCCCCATCAGCCCCAGCATTTT
TRBV5-6	.	many	TRBJ2-7	CASSLTGGTYEQYF	TGTGCCAGCAGCTTGACAGGCGGTACCTACGAGCAGTACTTC
TRBV24-1	.	many	TRBJ2-7	CAIGTHYEQYF	TGTGCCATCGGGACTCACTACGAGCAGTACTTC
TRBV6-1	TRBD1	many	TRBJ2-3	CASSPIRDRGHTQYF	TGTGCCAGCAGTCCAATCCGGGACAGGGGACATACGCAGTATTTT
TRBV4-1	TRBD2	few	TRBJ2-1	CASSQALAGRVYNEQFF	TGCGCCAGCAGCCAAGCACTAGCGGGAAGGGTTTACAATGAGCAGTTCTTC
TRBV20-1	TRBD1	many	TRBJ1-2	CSARTGQNYGYTF	TGCAGTGCTCGGACAGGCCAAAACTATGGCTACACCTTC
TRBV20-1	.	many	TRBJ2-7	CSASMGAPYEQYF	TGCAGTGCTAGTATGGGGGCCCCCTACGAGCAGTACTTC
TRBV2	.	many	TRBJ1-6	CASGLGRVNSPLHF	TGTGCCAGCGGGTTGGGCAGGGTGAATTCACCCCTCCACTTT
TRBV2	.	many	TRBJ1-1	CASSFRAGTLNTEAFF	TGTGCCAGCAGTTTCAGGGCCGGGACGTTAAACACTGAAGCTTTCTTT
TRBV10-3	TRBD2	.	TRBJ2-7	CAISEPRGVYEQYF	TGTGCCATCAGTGAGCCGCGGGGGGTATACGAGCAGTACTTC
TRBV29-1	TRBD1	.	TRBJ2-1	CSVLGGINNEQFF	TGCAGCGTTTTAGGGGGCATCAACAATGAGCAGTTCTTC
TRBV10-2	.	many	TRBJ1-5	CASSRDINQPQHF	TGCGCCAGCAGCCGGGACATCAATCAGCCCCAGCATTTT
TRBV29-1	TRBD2	.	TRBJ2-1	CSVRGRIAGGPYNEQFF	TGCAGCGTAAGGGGTCGGATAGCGGGGGGTCCCTACAATGAGCAGTTCTTC
TRBV14	TRBD1	many	TRBJ2-2	CASSRQGRGANTGELFF	TGTGCCAGCAGCAGACAGGGAAGAGGGGCCAACACCGGGGAGCTGTTTTTT
TRBV10-3	TRBD1	once	TRBJ1-2	CAISGTGSVGYTF	TGTGCCATCAGTGGGACAGGCTCGGTTGGCTACACCTTC
TRBV19	.	.	TRBJ2-7	CASSIDGATYEQYF	TGTGCCAGTAGTATAGACGGCGCTACCTACGAGCAGTACTTC
TRBV6-5	TRBD1	once	TRBJ2-7	CASSYRTGTGEQYF	TGTGCCAGCAGTTATCGGACAGGTACTGGCGAGCAGTACTTC
TRBV9	.	many	TRBJ2-1	CASSGGGLSSYNEQFF	TGTGCCAGCAGCGGGGGTGGGCTCAGCTCCTACAATGAGCAGTTCTTC
TRBV7-9	.	many	TRBJ2-7	CASSSDGPTWEQYF	TGTGCCAGCAGCTCGGACGGTCCCACCTGGGAGCAGTACTTC
TRBV19	.	.	TRBJ1-4	CASTGQYEKLFF	TGTGCCAGTACGGGACAATATGAAAAACTGTTTTTT
TRBV6-1	TRBD1	many	TRBJ1-3	CASSRLRTGNSGNTIYF	TGTGCCAGCAGCCGCCTCCGGACAGGGAACTCTGGAAACACCATATATTTT
TRBV7-8	.	.	TRBJ2-5	CASSLNHVQETQYF	TGTGCCAGCAGCCTAAATCATGTACAAGAGACCCAGTACTTC
TRBV25-1	.	.	TRBJ2-1	CASSELAEQFF	TGTGCCAGCAGTGAATTAGCTGAGCAGTTCTTC
TRBV5-4	.	.	TRBJ2-4	CASSLATGRGVQNIQYF	TGTGCCAGCAGCTTGGCCACAGGGAGGGGAGTCCAAAACATTCAGTACTTC
TRBV24-1	TRBD1	few	TRBJ1-2	CATSAVTGVEYGYTF	TGTGCCACCAGTGCCGTGACAGGGGTCGAGTATGGCTACACCTTC
TRBV5-1	TRBD1	.	TRBJ1-6	CASSQTSPGQGLHSPLHF	TGCGCCAGCAGTCAGACATCGCCGGGACAGGGTCTACATTCGCCCCTCCACTTT
TRBV10-2	.	many	TRBJ1-3	CASRGGHTIYF	TGCGCCAGCAGAGGGGGGCACACCATATATTTT
TRBV2	.	.	TRBJ2-7	CASSEAFAQYF	TGTGCCAGCAGTGAAGCCTTCGCGCAGTACTTC
TRBV15	TRBD2	.	TRBJ2-1	CATSRDPGGTYNEQFF	TGTGCCACCAGCAGAGATCCGGGGGGAACCTACAATGAGCAGTTCTTC
TRBV11-3	.	many	TRBJ2-7	CASSFYDSYEQYF	TGTGCCAGCAGCTTTTACGACTCCTACGAGCAGTACTTC
TRBV28	.	.	TRBJ1-1	CASSLTGWSTEAFF	TGTGCCAGCAGTTTAACTGGGTGGTCCACTGAAGCTTTCTTT
TRBV19	.	.	TRBJ2-1	CASSGNSYNEQFF	TGTGCCAGTAGCGGGAATTCCTACAATGAGCAGTTCTTC